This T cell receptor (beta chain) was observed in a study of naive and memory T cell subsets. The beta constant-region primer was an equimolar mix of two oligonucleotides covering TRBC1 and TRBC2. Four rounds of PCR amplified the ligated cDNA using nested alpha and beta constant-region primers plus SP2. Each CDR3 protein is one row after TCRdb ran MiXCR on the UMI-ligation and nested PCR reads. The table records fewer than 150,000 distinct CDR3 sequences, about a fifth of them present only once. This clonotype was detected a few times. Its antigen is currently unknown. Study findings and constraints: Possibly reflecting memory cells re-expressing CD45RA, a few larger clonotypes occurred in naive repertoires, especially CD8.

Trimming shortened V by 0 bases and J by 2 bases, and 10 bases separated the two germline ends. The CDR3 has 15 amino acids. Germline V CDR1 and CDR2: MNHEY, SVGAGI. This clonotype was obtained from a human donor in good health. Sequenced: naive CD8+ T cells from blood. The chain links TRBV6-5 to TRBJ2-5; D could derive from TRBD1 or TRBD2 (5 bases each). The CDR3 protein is CASSYSGTVQETQYF. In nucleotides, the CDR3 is TGTGCCAGCAGTTACTCTGGGACCGTTCAAGAGACCCAGTACTTC.